This T cell receptor beta chain was documented in a study of cytomegalovirus exposure and HLA in healthy donors. The table lists this clone with a few counts. As yet, its antigen is unknown. CDR3 size: 18 residues. Germline V CDR1 and CDR2: SGHRS, YFSETQ. V was clipped by 4 bases and J by 2 bases, with 25 bases between them. Study results and caveats: The listing of 150 to 200 TCR beta chains classed them as cytomegalovirus-associated. V- and J-gene trimming of TCR beta was linked (in a later analysis) to a missense DCLRE1C variant.

PCR amplification relied on 60 Vbeta primers (plus 13 Jbeta primers). Clones were sequenced by immunoSEQ multiplex PCR, and TCRdb holds only the in-frame ones, with some missing. The table lists around 110,000 clones, around two thirds of them singletons. The chain employs TRBV5-1 and TRBJ2-7; no clear D gene. This sequence was found in a woman in her thirties or forties in good health and CMV-seropositive. Sequencing was done on a sample of PBMCs. The DNA for the CDR3 is TGCGCCAGCAGCACGGATGCGACCTCACGGAGCCTCACCTACGAGCAGTACTTC. Its translation: CASSTDATSRSLTYEQYF.